A single sample is the source of the 7 T cell receptor beta chains below, sequenced in a study of CD8+CD57+ T cells in acquired aplastic anemia (dated by TCRdb to the late 2010s). Sequencing instrument: Illumina HiSeq 2000. Profiling of TCR beta VDJ combinations and CDR3 sequences used genomic DNA as the template. Clones were called with MiXCR by TCRdb after fastp trimmed the public reads at Q25, and only in-frame beta chains were retained. Rows with one shared CDR3 protein collapse into an entry with the most common genes and DNA. This sample is represented by 150,000 to 200,000 distinct CDR3 sequences; 45% to 55% of them were singletons. Together, the top ten hold about 1.2% of the sample. Expansion of CD8+CD57+ cells had been shown by flow cytometry in the patients chosen for sequencing. The specimen was sorted CD4+, CD8+, or CD8+CD57+ T cells (not recorded which) from PBMCs. All receptors come from a human donor with aplastic anemia.

The rearrangement links TRBV6-6 to TRBJ2-5, with D perhaps matching TRBD2 (5 bases). The CDR3 sequence is 13 residues long. The ends were cut back, 5 bases at V and 9 bases at J, with 16 bases in the middle. The V gene's germline CDR1 is MNHNY and CDR2 SVGAGI (reference sequence). The CDR3 sequence is CASSPIIVGAQYF. The CDR3 nucleotides are TGTGCCAGCAGTCCGATCATCGTCGGGGCCCAGTACTTC.

The chain has TRBV5-7 and TRBJ1-2, with 8 bases lining up with TRBD1. TRBV5-7 is sorted into the ORF group, with uncertain function. Germline trimming cut 2 bases from V and 8 bases from J; bases unmatched to any gene: 8. The CDR3 is 14 amino acids. CDR3 nucleotide sequence: TGTGCCAGCAGCTTACGACAGGGGTTAAGCGGCTACACCTTC. This sequence encodes CASSLRQGLSGYTF.

This clonotype appeared many times. The CDR3 loop is CASSGGYSPLHF. The CDR3 DNA sequence: TGTGCCAGCAGCGGGGGGTATTCACCCCTCCACTTT. J is TRBJ1-6 and V is TRBV12-3 or TRBV12-4; TRBD1 might be the D (5 bases). Trimming removed 6 bases from V and 8 bases from J, with 8 bases in between. This CDR3 has 12 amino acids.

This clonotype was detected ten times or more. This chain uses TRBV7-6 with TRBJ2-2, with 14 bases fitting TRBD2. The ends lost 3 bases at V and 5 bases at J; junction bases unmatched: 5. The CDR3 has 17 residues. CDR1 is SGHVS and CDR2 is FNYEAQ in the germline V gene. For the CDR3, the DNA is TGTGCCAGCAGCTTCCGTGGACTAGCGGGGGGTACCGGGGAGCTGTTTTTT. This translates into CASSFRGLAGGTGELFF.

This clonotype was observed once. A much larger clonotype is one base distant, so this may be a read error. The rearrangement links TRBV20-1 to TRBJ1-3; D is unresolved. The germline CDR1 and CDR2 sequences are DFQATT and SNEGSKA (reference sequence). The CDR3 covers 17 residues. Here the CDR3 reads CSARMPRAPLSGNTICF. The DNA of the CDR3 is TGCAGTGCTAGGATGCCCCGGGCTCCGCTTTCGGGAAACACCATATGTTTT.

The rearrangement uses TRBV29-1 and TRBJ2-7; D might be TRBD2 (6 bases). This CDR3 has 12 amino acids. V lost 7 bases and J lost 6, with 16 bases in between. Germline assignment: CDR1 SQVTM and CDR2 ANQGSEA. The DNA of the CDR3 is TGCAGCGGCCGAACGGGTAGCGGCGAGCAGTACTTC. Amino acid sequence: CSGRTGSGEQYF.

A few counts support this clonotype. The rearrangement uses TRBV24-1 and TRBJ2-5; 9 nucleotides line up with TRBD1. This CDR3 is 14 amino acids long. V lost 1 base, J lost 5 bases, and 1 base stayed unmatched. CDR1 and CDR2 (germline): KGHDR, SFDVKD. The CDR3 nucleotides are TGTGCCACCAGTGATTTAGACAGGGGGGAGACCCAGTACTTC. Its protein product is CATSDLDRGETQYF.